The rows below give T cell receptor beta chains drawn from one sample of a study of cytomegalovirus exposure and HLA in healthy donors. The table came from immunoSEQ multiplex PCR; TCRdb's copy has only in-frame clones and leaves some out. The repertoire holds fewer than 200,000 clones, with around nine tenths as singletons. Sequencing was carried out using PBMCs. Receptors were obtained from a woman in her thirties in good health and CMV-seronegative. The conserved cysteine and the conserved F or W are not part of the CDR3 here. Clone sizes are given selectively: once, few, many, or a class where the clone is expanded.

V,J,size,CDR3
TRBV27,TRBJ2-3,.,ASSLTPMTGTSTDTQY
TRBV5-6,TRBJ1-2,.,ASSDRLDYGYT
TRBV6-5,TRBJ1-1,.,ASKRTGGASEAF
TRBV7-9,TRBJ1-2,.,ASSLGANGYT
TRBV2,TRBJ1-1,.,ASSFRDMNTEAF
TRBV4-2,TRBJ1-5,.,ASSQDGRNSNQPQH
TRBV27,TRBJ2-7,.,ASSRKGTGAYEQY
TRBV4-2,TRBJ1-1,.,ASSQDRLDRTTEAF
TRBV6-5,TRBJ2-1,.,ASSFGPYNEQF
TRBV13,TRBJ1-2,.,ASSLGLEGLNYGYT
TRBV11-2,TRBJ2-7,.,ASSFRQVYEQY
TRBV30,TRBJ2-5,.,AWSRGLAGQETQY
TRBV14,TRBJ2-5,.,ASSQGTSNQETQY
TRBV6-5,TRBJ1-1,.,ASSRTGDEAF
TRBV6-4,TRBJ1-4,.,ASSTTGEGNEKLF
TRBV14,TRBJ2-3,.,ASKIAGGLTDTQY
TRBV11-2,TRBJ2-1,.,ASSRRQEYNEQF
TRBV6-1,TRBJ2-2,.,ARERGGLSTGELF
TRBV5-1,TRBJ1-2,.,ASSSPRQGSYGYT
TRBV25-1,TRBJ2-7,few,ASSEGLYEQY
TRBV21-1,TRBJ2-7,once,ASSKEETGSLGYEQY
TRBV11-3,TRBJ2-1,.,ASSLGAGGNYEQF
TRBV7-9,TRBJ2-1,.,ASSLSFNIQGRDEQF
TRBV2,TRBJ1-5,.,ASSEGGGGFSNQPQH
TRBV29-1,TRBJ2-2,.,SVETAGLTTGELF
TRBV6-1,TRBJ2-1,.,ASSVMGQGRQF
TRBV2,TRBJ2-7,.,ASSDPDMPGLYYEQY
TRBV10-3,TRBJ2-1,.,AISGQDRGIDEQF
TRBV5-1,TRBJ2-7,.,ASSLTGKSEQY
TRBV11-2,TRBJ1-1,.,ASSLALYPDRGNTEAF
TRBV10-2,TRBJ1-2,.,ASSERLDRYYGYT
TRBV4-3,TRBJ2-2,.,ASSQGIQRAAQTHTGELF
TRBV27,TRBJ1-2,.,ASSRVPDYGYT
TRBV6-6,TRBJ2-3,.,ASRTSSGGNTDTQY
TRBV27,TRBJ2-1,few,ASSPGWGRTGEPGNEQF
TRBV30,TRBJ2-7,.,AWGRYGLRDEQY
TRBV7-9,TRBJ2-2,.,ASSPKSVNTGELF
TRBV7-9,TRBJ2-7,.,ASSLGPGSYEQY
TRBV19,TRBJ1-1,.,ASRHDRGNTEAF
TRBV6-5,TRBJ1-1,.,ASSYSDGEAF
TRBV5-8,TRBJ1-1,.,ASSRRTGPNTEAF
TRBV6-1,TRBJ2-3,.,ASSGSRDTDTQY
TRBV11-2,TRBJ2-3,.,ASIVAGVGTDTQY
TRBV27,TRBJ2-2,.,ASIETNTGELF
TRBV2,TRBJ2-7,.,ASSAETVAYEQY
TRBV7-9,TRBJ2-1,.,ASSSTGTSGGKQF
TRBV6-1,TRBJ1-6,.,ASSGGDRGSSPLH
TRBV5-1,TRBJ2-2,.,ASPNGTSGGPVTGELF
TRBV18,TRBJ2-2,few,ASSHGTGSGELF
TRBV5-6,TRBJ1-2,.,ASSPGGSQAPYGYT
TRBV28,TRBJ2-1,.,ASSSPGQGADEQF
TRBV5-1,TRBJ2-2,.,ASSLAGVPGELF
TRBV6-5,TRBJ1-2,.,ASSSSTGVYYGYT
TRBV5-4,TRBJ2-3,.,ASSLASLATHTDTQY
TRBV7-2,TRBJ2-5,.,ASSLEERTQY